These 20 T cell receptor beta chains share one sample of origin, sequenced in a study of STAT5B mutations in CD4+ large granular lymphocyte leukemia. Clones were read by immunoSEQ multiplex PCR, and TCRdb kept only the in-frame ones, dropping some. The sample lists about 40,000 clones; around 84% were seen once. The sequenced sample consisted of CD4+ T cells from blood buffy coats. These receptors came from a human donor in good health.

The rearrangement links TRBV28 to TRBJ2-1; 10 bases match TRBD2. The V gene's germline CDR1 is MDHEN and CDR2 SYDVKM. The J segment lost 4 bases and the V segment lost 8 bases, leaving 5 bases of the junction unmatched. The CDR3 loop spans 14 amino acids. In nucleotides, the CDR3 is TGTGCCAGCGGAAGCGGGGGGGCTTACAATGAGCAGTTCTTC. This encodes CASGSGGAYNEQFF.

This clone came up once. The chain has TRBV7-3 and TRBJ2-3, with no clear D. The CDR3 is made up of 15 amino acids. Trimming left V 1 base short and J 10 bases short, with 18 bases between. Germline V gene lookup returns CDR1 SGHTA and CDR2 FQGTGA. The CDR3, as DNA: TGTGCCAGCAGCTTAATTTCCCCTCTCGAATCGGCGCAGTATTTT. This translates into CASSLISPLESAQYF.

The chain combines TRBV19 with TRBJ1-2; 9 bases match TRBD1. Germline V gene data show CDR1 as LNHDA and CDR2 as SQIVND (reference sequence). V shed 0 bases and J 2 bases; nucleotides not matched to a gene: 7. The length of the CDR3 is 17 residues. CDR3 coding DNA: TGTGCCAGTAGTATAGATGCCTCCGGACAGGGGAACTATGGCTACACCTTC. Translation: CASSIDASGQGNYGYTF. Full variable domain (remainder filled in from reference TRBV19 and TRBJ1-2): DGGITQSPKYLFRKEGQNVTLSCEQNLNHDAMYWYRQDPGQGLRLIYYSQIVNDFQKGDIAEGYSVSREKKESFPLTVTSAQKNPTAFYLCASSIDASGQGNYGYTFGSGTRLTVV.

The genes are TRBV9 and TRBJ1-2; D is undetermined. V was trimmed by 2 bases and J by 8 bases, leaving 13 bases between them. The CDR3 has 13 amino acids. Germline V gene sequence: CDR1 SGDLS, CDR2 YYNGEE. The CDR3 loop is CASSVGTAGGYTF. In DNA form, the CDR3 reads TGTGCCAGCAGCGTCGGAACCGCGGGGGGCTACACCTTC.

J is TRBJ1-6 and V is TRBV9; D may be TRBD1 (5 bases). The CDR3 is 16 amino acids. V was clipped by 1 base and J by 9 bases, with 17 bases between them. The germline CDR1 and CDR2 sequences are SGDLS and YYNGEE. CDR3 nucleotide sequence: TGTGCCAGCAGCGTATCAGGGCAGCGAGGCCTTTCACCCCTCCACTTT. Its translation is CASSVSGQRGLSPLHF.

The chain recombines TRBV7-2 with TRBJ1-5; D gene unclear. V lost 4 bases and J lost 3, with 7 bases in between. Germline assignment: CDR1 SGHTA and CDR2 FQGNSA. The CDR3 is 13 residues long. This chain's CDR3 is CASSSRTNQPQHF. Written as DNA, the CDR3 is TGTGCCAGCAGCTCCCGGACCAATCAGCCCCAGCATTTT.

The chain carries TRBV28 and TRBJ2-1; TRBD2 matches 7 bases. With 8 bases clipped from V and 1 base from J, the junction kept 5 bases outside the gene matches. CDR1 and CDR2 from the germline V gene are MDHEN and SYDVKM. CDR3 length equals 14 residues. CDR3 sequence reads: CASRIGGSYNEQFF. In nucleotides, the CDR3 is TGTGCCAGCCGTATCGGGGGGTCCTACAATGAGCAGTTCTTC.

The chain carries TRBV18 and TRBJ2-7; 7 bases agree with TRBD1. V shed 6 bases and J 6 bases; nucleotides not matched to a gene: 11. Per the germline V gene, CDR1 is KGHSH and CDR2 is LQKENI. The CDR3 has 14 residues. The CDR3 loop is CASSLGQSSFEQYF. CDR3 nucleotide sequence: TGTGCCAGCTCCCTGGGACAGTCAAGTTTCGAGCAGTACTTC. Full variable domain (missing parts from reference TRBV18 and TRBJ2-7): NAGVMQNPRHLVRRRGQEARLRCSPMKGHSHVYWYRQLPEEGLKFMVYLQKENIIDESGMPKERFSAEFPKEGPSILRIQQVVRGDSAAYFCASSLGQSSFEQYFGPGTRLTVT.

In this sample, this clone turned up once. The rearrangement links TRBV29-1 to TRBJ2-3, with a weak D call TRBD1 (6 bases). CDR3 length: 13 amino acids. The germline CDR1 and CDR2 sequences are SQVTM and ANQGSEA. V was shortened by 5 bases and J by 3 bases, with 12 bases between the two germline ends. The CDR3 loop is CSVRYRETDTQYF. As DNA, the CDR3 is TGCAGCGTTAGATACAGGGAAACAGATACGCAGTATTTT.

This clone was picked up one time. The chain has TRBV6-6 and TRBJ2-3; 8 positions agree with TRBD2. The CDR3 has 16 amino acids. V trimming: 2 bases; J trimming: 0 bases; junction bases outside the gene matches: 4. Germline CDR1 and CDR2: MNHNY and SVGAGI (reference sequence). The CDR3 DNA sequence: TGTGCCAGCAGTTACCCTAGCGGGCCTAGCACAGATACGCAGTATTTT. Translating gives CASSYPSGPSTDTQYF.

The chain combines TRBV12-5 with TRBJ2-1; no clear D. The germline V gene encodes CDR1 LGHNT and CDR2 FRNRAP. V lost 2 bases to trimming and J lost 0 bases, with 17 bases between them. The length of the CDR3 is 18 residues. The CDR3, as DNA: TGTGCTAGTGGTTTGCCCCATTCGAAGCGAAACTCCTACAATGAGCAGTTCTTC. This gives the protein CASGLPHSKRNSYNEQFF.

The chain has TRBV6-5 and TRBJ2-1; the match to TRBD1 covers 7 bases. The germline V gene has CDR1 MNHEY and CDR2 SVGAGI. The CDR3 is 15 residues long. Unmatched junction bases numbered 2, after V lost 0 bases and J lost 3 bases. CDR3 sequence: CASSYSGGFYNEQFF. For the CDR3, the DNA is TGTGCCAGCAGTTACTCAGGGGGCTTCTACAATGAGCAGTTCTTC.

V usage is TRBV27 and J usage is TRBJ2-3; 11 bases match TRBD2. This CDR3 is built from 18 residues. CDR1 MNHEY and CDR2 SMNVEV come from the germline V gene (reference sequence). V lost 4 bases, J lost 5 bases, and 14 bases stayed unmatched. The CDR3 loop reads CASSSYFGTSGAGDTQYF. In DNA, the CDR3 is TGTGCCAGCAGTTCCTATTTCGGGACTAGCGGCGCCGGAGATACGCAGTATTTT.

This clone was counted a few times. This chain connects TRBV7-9 to TRBJ1-3; TRBD1 agrees at 7 bases. Germline-derived CDR1 and CDR2 are SEHNR and FQNEAQ (reference sequence). This CDR3 spans 14 amino acids. The V and J ends lost 5 bases and 1 base, in that order; junction bases with no gene match: 2. The CDR3 nucleotides are TGTGCCAGCAGCCGGACAGGTTCTGGAAACACCATATATTTT. This gives the protein CASSRTGSGNTIYF.

This clone has only one observation. The gene calls are TRBV30 and TRBJ1-3; the D gene is possibly TRBD1 (6 bases). Trimming left V 3 bases short and J 0 bases short, with 15 bases between. This CDR3 comprises 16 residues. Germline V gives CDR1 GTSNPN, CDR2 SVGIG (reference sequence). CDR3 residues: CAWRGEWGHSGNTIYF. In DNA form, the CDR3 reads TGTGCCTGGAGGGGGGAATGGGGACACTCTGGAAACACCATATATTTT.

The chain links TRBV9 to TRBJ2-1; the D gene is possibly TRBD1 (5 bases). The V end was cut by 0 bases, the J end by 8 bases, with 6 bases between. This CDR3 spans 12 amino acids. The V gene's germline CDR1 is SGDLS and CDR2 YYNGEE. The CDR3 sequence is CASSVGRDEQFF. CDR3 bases: TGTGCCAGCAGCGTAGGCAGGGATGAGCAGTTCTTC.

This clone was detected only a few times. The CDR3: CASSFRGGGAPAAFF. The CDR3 coding sequence is TGTGCCAGCAGCTTTCGTGGAGGGGGCGCCCCGGCGGCTTTCTTT. The V and J genes are TRBV5-6 and TRBJ1-1, with 7 positions matching TRBD1. Germline values: CDR1 SGHDT, CDR2 YYEEEE. Trimming cost V 2 bases and J 11 bases; bases outside gene matches: 15. This CDR3 spans 15 amino acids. Supplemented by reference TRBV5-6 and TRBJ1-1, the full variable domain reads DAGVTQSPTHLIKTRGQQVTLRCSPKSGHDTVSWYQQALGQGPQFIFQYYEEEERQRGNFPDRFSGHQFPNYSSELNVNALLLGDSALYLCASSFRGGGAPAAFFGQGTRLTVV.

This chain connects TRBV5-1 to TRBJ2-2; D might be TRBD1 (6 bases). Per the germline V gene, CDR1 is SGHRS and CDR2 is YFSETQ. V was clipped by 4 bases and J by 6 bases, with 19 bases between them. CDR3 length: 16 residues. The CDR3 loop is CASSLDSIGTPGELFF. The DNA for the CDR3 is TGCGCCAGCAGCCTCGACTCCATCGGGACACCCGGGGAGCTGTTTTTT.

The J gene is TRBJ2-7, the V gene TRBV15; 8 bases line up with TRBD2. The V and J ends lost 8 bases and 2 bases, in that order; junction bases with no gene match: 8. The CDR3 sequence is 14 residues long. Germline assignment: CDR1 LNHNV and CDR2 YYDKDF (reference sequence). The CDR3 nucleotides are TGTGCCACCCGTACCGGGACTAGACCCTACGAGCAGTACTTC. Protein sequence: CATRTGTRPYEQYF.

This clone was seen a few times. This chain joins TRBV6-5 and TRBJ1-6; the D gene is possibly TRBD1 (5 bases). The CDR3 has 14 amino acids. Germline V lookup: CDR1 MNHEY, CDR2 SVGAGI. V lost 2 bases to trimming and J lost 8 bases, with 10 bases between them. The CDR3 DNA follows: TGTGCCAGCAGTTACGCAGGGTTGGATTCACCCCTCCACTTT. It translates to CASSYAGLDSPLHF.